The source of this T cell receptor (beta chain) is a study of T cell changes during pregnancy in multiple sclerosis. Here immunoSEQ multiplex PCR was the method, and the copy in TCRdb shows in-frame clones only, minus some. The table shows about 66,000 clones, with about nine tenths occurring only once. This sequence was found in a female donor with multiple sclerosis, enrolled in a pregnancy study. The starting material was peripheral blood, obtained in the third trimester of pregnancy.

This chain's CDR3 is CASSLARAGGHEQYF. Written as DNA, the CDR3 is TGCGCCAGCAGCTTGGCCAGAGCGGGAGGCCACGAGCAGTACTTC. The rearrangement joins TRBV5-1 to TRBJ2-7; 9 nucleotides agree with TRBD2. CDR1 is SGHRS, CDR2 YFSETQ, per germline. The CDR3 is made up of 15 amino acids. V was pared by 0 bases and J by 5 bases, with 6 bases of the junction left unmatched.